This TCR beta chain came from a study of T cell repertoires in cytomegalovirus infection. Study-wide context: Recently identified HLA-C-restricted CMV epitopes were among the peptides used.

The length of the CDR3 is 13 residues. V was pared by 0 bases and J by 10 bases, with 8 bases of the junction left unmatched. Germline V CDR1 and CDR2: DFQATT, SNEGSKA (reference sequence). Study conclusions and caveats: In two of eight donors, the top clonotype was HLA-C-restricted CMV-specific.

About this clonotype itself: Antigen unknown.

Each CDR3 protein is one row after TCRdb ran MiXCR on the reads. The sample has around 360,000 distinct CDR3 sequences; nearly 35% are singletons. This material consisted of cultured PBMCs, taken from culture after CMV antigen stimulation. The receptor comes from a human donor in good health (CMV status not recorded). Some clones in this sample may be carry-over from other donors' samples. The gene calls are TRBV20-1 and TRBJ1-1, with TRBD1 identical over 7 bases. The CDR3 DNA reads as TGCAGTGCTAGAGAAGGGGGCGTTAGCACAGCTTTCTTT. It codes for CSAREGGVSTAFF.